The T cell receptor beta chain under discussion was sequenced for a study of blood T cell repertoires in COVID-19. In the study overall: Spain, Italy and the United States supplied samples that represented acute and convalescent COVID-19.

The V gene end was trimmed by 0 bases and the J gene end by 7 bases; junction bases not matched to a gene: 9. Germline V lookup: CDR1 KGHSH, CDR2 LQKENI. CDR3 length: 16 amino acids. This table comes from immunoSEQ multiplex PCR, and its TCRdb copy is limited to in-frame clones, with some not included. The sample has about 180,000 clones; about 82% are singletons. Resolution of symptoms, clearance, or two negative PCRs was present in recovered Cohort 3 donors. The sequenced sample consisted of PBMCs or T cells enriched from blood (not recorded which). This TCR came from a woman in her twenties or thirties who had recovered from COVID-19. The J gene is TRBJ1-2, the V gene TRBV18; 9 bases fit TRBD1. CDR3 in DNA: TGTGCCAGCTCACCACCGGGTACTTACAGGGGGCTTGGCTACACCTTC. Amino acids: CASSPPGTYRGLGYTF.